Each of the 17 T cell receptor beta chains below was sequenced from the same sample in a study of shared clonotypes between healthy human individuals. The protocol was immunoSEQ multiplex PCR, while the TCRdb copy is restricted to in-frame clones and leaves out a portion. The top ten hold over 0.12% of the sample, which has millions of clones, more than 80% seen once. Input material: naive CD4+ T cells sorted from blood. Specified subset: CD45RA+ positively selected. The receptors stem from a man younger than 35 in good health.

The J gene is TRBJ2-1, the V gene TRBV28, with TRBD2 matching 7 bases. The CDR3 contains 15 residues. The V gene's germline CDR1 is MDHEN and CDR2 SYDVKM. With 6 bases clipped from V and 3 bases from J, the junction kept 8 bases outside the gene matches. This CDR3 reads CASSPGVAGYNEQFF. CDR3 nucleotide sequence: TGTGCCAGCAGCCCTGGAGTAGCGGGCTACAATGAGCAGTTCTTC.

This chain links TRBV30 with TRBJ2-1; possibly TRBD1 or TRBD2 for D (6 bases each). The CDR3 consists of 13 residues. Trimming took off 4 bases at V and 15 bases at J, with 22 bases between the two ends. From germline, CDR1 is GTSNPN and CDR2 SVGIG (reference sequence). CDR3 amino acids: CAWTGLRDTTSFF. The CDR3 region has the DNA TGTGCCTGGACTGGACTGCGGGACACCACGTCGTTCTTC. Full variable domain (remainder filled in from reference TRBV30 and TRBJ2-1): SQTIHQWPATLVQPVGSPLSLECTVEGTSNPNLYWYRQAAGRGLQLLFYSVGIGQISSEVPQNLSASRPQDRQFILSSKKLLLSDSGFYLCAWTGLRDTTSFFGPGTRLTVL.

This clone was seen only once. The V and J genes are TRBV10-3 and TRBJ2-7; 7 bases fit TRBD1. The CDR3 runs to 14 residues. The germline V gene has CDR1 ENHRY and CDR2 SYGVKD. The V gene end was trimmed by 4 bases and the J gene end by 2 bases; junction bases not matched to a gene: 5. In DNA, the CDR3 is TGTGCCATCAGTGCCCGGGACAGCCCCTACGAGCAGTACTTC. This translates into CAISARDSPYEQYF.

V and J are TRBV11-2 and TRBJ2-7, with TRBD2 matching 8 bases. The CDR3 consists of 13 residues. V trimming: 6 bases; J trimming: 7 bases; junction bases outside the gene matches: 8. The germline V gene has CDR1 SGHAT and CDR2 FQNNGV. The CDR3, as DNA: TGTGCCAGCAGTCTCAGCGGGAGATGGGAGCAGTACTTC. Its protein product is CASSLSGRWEQYF.

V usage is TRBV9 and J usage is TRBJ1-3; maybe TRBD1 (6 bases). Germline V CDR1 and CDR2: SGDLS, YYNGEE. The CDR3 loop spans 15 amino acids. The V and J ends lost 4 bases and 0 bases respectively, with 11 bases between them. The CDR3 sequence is CASSPGQFSGNTIYF. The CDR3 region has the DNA TGTGCCAGCAGCCCAGGACAGTTCTCTGGAAACACCATATATTTT.

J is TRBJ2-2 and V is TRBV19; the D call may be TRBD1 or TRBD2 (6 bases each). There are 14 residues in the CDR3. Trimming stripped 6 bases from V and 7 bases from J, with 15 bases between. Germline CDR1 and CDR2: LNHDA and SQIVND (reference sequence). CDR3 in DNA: TGTGCCAGTAGCAAAGGGGGGCTAGTCGGGGAGCTGTTTTTT. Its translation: CASSKGGLVGELFF.

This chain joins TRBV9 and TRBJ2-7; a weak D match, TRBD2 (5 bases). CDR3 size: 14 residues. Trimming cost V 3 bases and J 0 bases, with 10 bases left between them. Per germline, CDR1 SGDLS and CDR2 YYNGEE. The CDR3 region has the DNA TGTGCCAGCAGCGCCAAAGGAGGCTCCTACGAGCAGTACTTC. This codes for CASSAKGGSYEQYF.

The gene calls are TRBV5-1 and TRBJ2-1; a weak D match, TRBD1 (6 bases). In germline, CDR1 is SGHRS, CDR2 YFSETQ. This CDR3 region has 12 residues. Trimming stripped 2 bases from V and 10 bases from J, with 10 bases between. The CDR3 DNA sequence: TGCGCCAGCAGCTTTCAGGGGAAGGAGCAGTTCTTC. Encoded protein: CASSFQGKEQFF.

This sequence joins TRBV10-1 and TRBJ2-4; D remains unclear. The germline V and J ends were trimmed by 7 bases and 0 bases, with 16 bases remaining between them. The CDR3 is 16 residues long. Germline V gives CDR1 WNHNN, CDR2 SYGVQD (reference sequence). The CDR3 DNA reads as TGCGCCAGCATAGGCAGGCCCTATCTAGCCAAAAACATTCAGTACTTC. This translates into CASIGRPYLAKNIQYF.

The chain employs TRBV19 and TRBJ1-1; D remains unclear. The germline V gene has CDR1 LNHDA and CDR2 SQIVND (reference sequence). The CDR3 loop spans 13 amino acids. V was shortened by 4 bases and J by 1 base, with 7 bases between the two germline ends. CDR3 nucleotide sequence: TGTGCCAGTAGTAATATGCCGAACACTGAAGCTTTCTTT. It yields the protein CASSNMPNTEAFF.

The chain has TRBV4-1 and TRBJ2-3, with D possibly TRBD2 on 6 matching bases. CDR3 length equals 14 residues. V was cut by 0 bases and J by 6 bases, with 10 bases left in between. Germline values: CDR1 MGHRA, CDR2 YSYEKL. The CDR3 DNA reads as TGCGCCAGCAGCCAAGACGGACGGGGGGATACGCAGTATTTT. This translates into CASSQDGRGDTQYF.

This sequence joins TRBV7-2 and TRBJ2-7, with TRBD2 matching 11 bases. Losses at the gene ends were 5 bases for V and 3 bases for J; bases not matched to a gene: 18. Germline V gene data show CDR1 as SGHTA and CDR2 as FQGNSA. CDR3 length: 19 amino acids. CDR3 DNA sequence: TGTGCCAGCAGCCCCGAGATCCTATCTAGCGGGAGGATCCTCTACGAGCAGTACTTC. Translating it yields CASSPEILSSGRILYEQYF.

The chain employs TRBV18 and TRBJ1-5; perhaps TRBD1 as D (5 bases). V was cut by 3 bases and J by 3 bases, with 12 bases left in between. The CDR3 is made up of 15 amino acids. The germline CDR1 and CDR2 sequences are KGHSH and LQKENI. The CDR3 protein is CASSPRDGYNQPQHF. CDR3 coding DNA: TGTGCCAGCTCACCCCGGGACGGGTACAATCAGCCCCAGCATTTT.

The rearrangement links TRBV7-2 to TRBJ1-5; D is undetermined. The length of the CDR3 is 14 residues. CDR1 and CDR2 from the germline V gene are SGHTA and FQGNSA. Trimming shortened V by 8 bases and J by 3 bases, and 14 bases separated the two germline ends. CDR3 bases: TGTGCCAGCCGGCCCTCAAGTCCCAATCAGCCCCAGCATTTT. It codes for CASRPSSPNQPQHF. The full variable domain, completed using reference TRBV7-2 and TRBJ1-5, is GAGVSQSPSNKVTEKGKDVELRCDPISGHTALYWYRQSLGQGLEFLIYFQGNSAPDKSGLPSDRFSAERTGGSVSTLTIQRTQQEDSAVYLCASRPSSPNQPQHFGDGTRLSIL.

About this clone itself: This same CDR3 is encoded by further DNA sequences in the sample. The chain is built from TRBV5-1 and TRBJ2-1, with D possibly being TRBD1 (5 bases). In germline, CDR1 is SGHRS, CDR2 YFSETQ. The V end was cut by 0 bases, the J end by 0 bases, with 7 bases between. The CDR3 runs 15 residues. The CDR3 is CASSLGGGSYNEQFF. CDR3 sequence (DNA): TGCGCCAGCAGCTTGGGGGGCGGCTCCTACAATGAGCAGTTCTTC.

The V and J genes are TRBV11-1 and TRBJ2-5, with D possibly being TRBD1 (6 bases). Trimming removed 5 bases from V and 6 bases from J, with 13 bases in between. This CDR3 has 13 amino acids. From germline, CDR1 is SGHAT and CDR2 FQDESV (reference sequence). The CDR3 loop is CASSPPQGKTQYF. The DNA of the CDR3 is TGTGCCAGCAGCCCACCGCAGGGGAAGACCCAGTACTTC.

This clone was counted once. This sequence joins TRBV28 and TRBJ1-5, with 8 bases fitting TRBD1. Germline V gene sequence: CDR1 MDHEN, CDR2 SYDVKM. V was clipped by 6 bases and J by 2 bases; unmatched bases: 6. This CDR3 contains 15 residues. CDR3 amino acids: CASSDRGLGNQPQHF. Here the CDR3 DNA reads TGTGCCAGCAGCGACAGGGGATTGGGCAATCAGCCCCAGCATTTT. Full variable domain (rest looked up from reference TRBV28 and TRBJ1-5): DVKVTQSSRYLVKRTGEKVFLECVQDMDHENMFWYRQDPGLGLRLIYFSYDVKMKEKGDIPEGYSVSREKKERFSLILESASTNQTSMYLCASSDRGLGNQPQHFGDGTRLSIL.